This record covers a single TCR beta chain. This sample stems from a study of T-cell reconstitution after alpha-beta-depleted transplantation in children. Trimming took off 0 bases at V and 0 bases at J, with 15 bases between the two ends. Germline CDR1 SQVTM, CDR2 ANQGSEA. This CDR3 spans 16 amino acids. The authors prepared the TCRbeta library with unique molecular identifiers. One entry per CDR3 protein, called by TCRdb with MiXCR from the PCR reads. The sample yields around 800,000 distinct CDR3 sequences, 16% seen once. This specimen consisted of PBMCs, mostly from graft donor cells, obtained 360 days after TCRalphabeta/CD19-depleted stem cell transplant. This chain connects TRBV29-1 to TRBJ2-7; perhaps TRBD2 as D (5 bases). The receptor was isolated from a male patient aged 5 to 17 who had a stem cell transplant for acute lymphoblastic leukemia, so the T cells may come from the graft donor. The CDR3 loop is CSVEDAGGYSSYEQYF. CDR3 in DNA: TGCAGCGTTGAAGATGCCGGAGGCTACAGCTCCTACGAGCAGTACTTC.